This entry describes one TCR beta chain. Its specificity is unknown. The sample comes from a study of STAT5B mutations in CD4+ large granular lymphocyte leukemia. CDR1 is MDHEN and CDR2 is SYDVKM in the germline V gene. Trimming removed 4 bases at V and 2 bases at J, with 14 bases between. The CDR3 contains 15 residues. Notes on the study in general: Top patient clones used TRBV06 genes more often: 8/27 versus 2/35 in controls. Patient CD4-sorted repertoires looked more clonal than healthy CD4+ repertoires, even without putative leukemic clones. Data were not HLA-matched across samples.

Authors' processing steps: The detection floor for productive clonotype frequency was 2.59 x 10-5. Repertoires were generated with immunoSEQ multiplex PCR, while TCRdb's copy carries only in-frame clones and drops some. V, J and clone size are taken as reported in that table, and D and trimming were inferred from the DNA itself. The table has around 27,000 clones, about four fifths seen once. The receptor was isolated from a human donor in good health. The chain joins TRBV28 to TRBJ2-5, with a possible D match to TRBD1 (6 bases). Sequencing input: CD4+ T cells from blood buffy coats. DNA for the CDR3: TGTGCCAGCAGTTACACCCCGGGACAACAAGAGACCCAGTACTTC. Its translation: CASSYTPGQQETQYF.